This T cell receptor beta chain was identified in a study of cytotoxic CD8 clonotypes in ibrutinib-treated CLL. Study background: The average sample held approximately 260,000 productive templates and around 87,000 productive rearrangements.

Cryopreserved PBMCs provided around 2 micrograms of genomic DNA for the TCR beta libraries. The CDR3 has 16 amino acids. V was pared by 3 bases and J by 9 bases, with 8 bases of the junction left unmatched. Germline loops: CDR1 MGHRA, CDR2 YSYEKL. About this clone: Antigen: not known.

Only in-frame clones appear in the TCRdb table, and some are missing; sequencing was by immunoSEQ multiplex PCR. Found here are under 200,000 clones, about four fifths of them singletons; the top ten hold about 4.6%. Study outcomes and limitations: A rise in clonality was seen at ibrutinib response, and a fall back toward baseline was seen at progression.

The sample here was PBMCs, taken after 24 months of ibrutinib treatment. The J gene is TRBJ1-4, the V gene TRBV4-1; TRBD1 aligns across 12 bases. This receptor was identified in a human donor with chronic lymphocytic leukemia. CDR3 region: CASSQSGTGGGKKLFF. CDR3 sequence (DNA): TGCGCCAGCAGCCAGTCCGGGACAGGGGGCGGGAAAAAACTGTTTTTT.